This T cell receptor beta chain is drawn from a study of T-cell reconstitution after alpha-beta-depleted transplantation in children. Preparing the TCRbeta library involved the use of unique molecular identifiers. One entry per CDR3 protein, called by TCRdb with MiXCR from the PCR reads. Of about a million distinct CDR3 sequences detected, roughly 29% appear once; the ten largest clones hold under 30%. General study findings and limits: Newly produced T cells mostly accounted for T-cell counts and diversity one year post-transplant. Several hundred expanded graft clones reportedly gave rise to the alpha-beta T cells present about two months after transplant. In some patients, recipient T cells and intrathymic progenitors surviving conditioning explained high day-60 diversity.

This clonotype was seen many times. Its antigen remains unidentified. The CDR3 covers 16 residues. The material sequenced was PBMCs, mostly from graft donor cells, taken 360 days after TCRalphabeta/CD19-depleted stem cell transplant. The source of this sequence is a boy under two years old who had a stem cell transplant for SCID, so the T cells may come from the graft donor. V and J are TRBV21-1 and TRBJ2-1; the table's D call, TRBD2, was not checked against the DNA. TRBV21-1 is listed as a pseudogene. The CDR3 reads CASSKPTSGGDNEQFF. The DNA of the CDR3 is TGTGCCAGCAGCAAGCCAACTAGCGGGGGAGACAATGAGCAGTTCTTC.